The clone carrying this TCR beta chain was counted between two and nine times. MiXCR was run by TCRdb on the RT-PCR reads, yielding one entry per CDR3 protein. The data show 430,000 or so distinct CDR3 sequences, 11% seen once. The sample belongs to a study of response to subunit inactivated influenza vaccine. Trimming took 0 bases from V and 6 from J; bases not matched to a gene: 5. This CDR3 has 15 residues. Germline V gene sequence: CDR1 MGHRA, CDR2 YSYEKL. The sequence came from a man in his forties or fifties who received an inactivated influenza vaccine. The specimen was PBMCs from blood, collected more than 35 days after vaccination. The rearrangement links TRBV4-1 to TRBJ2-1, with 7 nucleotides matching TRBD1. The CDR3 region is CASSQDWTGPNEQFF. For the CDR3, the DNA is TGCGCCAGCAGCCAAGATTGGACAGGTCCCAATGAGCAGTTCTTC.